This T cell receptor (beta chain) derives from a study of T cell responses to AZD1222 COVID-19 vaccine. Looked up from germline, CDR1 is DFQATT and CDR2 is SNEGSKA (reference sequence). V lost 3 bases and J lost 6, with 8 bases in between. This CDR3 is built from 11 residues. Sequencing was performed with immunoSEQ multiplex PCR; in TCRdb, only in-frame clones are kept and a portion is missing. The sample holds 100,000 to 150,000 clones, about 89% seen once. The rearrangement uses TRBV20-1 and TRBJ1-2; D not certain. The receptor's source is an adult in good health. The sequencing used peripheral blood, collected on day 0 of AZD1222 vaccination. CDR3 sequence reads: CSARDVNGYTF. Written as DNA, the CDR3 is TGCAGTGCTAGGGACGTAAATGGCTACACCTTC.